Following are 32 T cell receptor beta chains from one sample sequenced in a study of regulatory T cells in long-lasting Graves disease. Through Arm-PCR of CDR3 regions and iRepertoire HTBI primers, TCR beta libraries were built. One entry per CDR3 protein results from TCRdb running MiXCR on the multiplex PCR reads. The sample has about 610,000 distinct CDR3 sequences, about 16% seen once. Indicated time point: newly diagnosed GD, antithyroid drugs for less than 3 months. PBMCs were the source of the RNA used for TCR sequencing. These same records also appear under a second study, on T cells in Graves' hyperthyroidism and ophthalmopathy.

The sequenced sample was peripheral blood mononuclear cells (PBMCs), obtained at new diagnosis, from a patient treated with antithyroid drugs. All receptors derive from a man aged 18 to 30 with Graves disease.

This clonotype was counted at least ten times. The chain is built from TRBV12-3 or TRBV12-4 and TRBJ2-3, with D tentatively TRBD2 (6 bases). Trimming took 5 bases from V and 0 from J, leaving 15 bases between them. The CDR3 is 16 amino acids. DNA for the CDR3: TGTGCCAGCAGTCCCCCCCGGGGACTGAGCACAGATACGCAGTATTTT. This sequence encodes CASSPPRGLSTDTQYF.

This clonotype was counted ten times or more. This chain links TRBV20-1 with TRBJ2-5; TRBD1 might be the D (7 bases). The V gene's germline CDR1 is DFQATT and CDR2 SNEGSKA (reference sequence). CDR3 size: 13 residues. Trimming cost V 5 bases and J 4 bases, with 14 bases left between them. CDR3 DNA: TGCAGTGCTCGGAAGGAGGGGGCAGAGACCCAGTACTTC. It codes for CSARKEGAETQYF.

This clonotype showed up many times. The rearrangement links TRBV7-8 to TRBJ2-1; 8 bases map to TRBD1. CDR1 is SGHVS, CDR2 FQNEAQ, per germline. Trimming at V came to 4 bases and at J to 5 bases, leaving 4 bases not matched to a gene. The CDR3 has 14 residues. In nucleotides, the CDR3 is TGTGCCAGCAGCTCCCGGGGACAGGACAATGAGCAGTTCTTC. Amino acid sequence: CASSSRGQDNEQFF.

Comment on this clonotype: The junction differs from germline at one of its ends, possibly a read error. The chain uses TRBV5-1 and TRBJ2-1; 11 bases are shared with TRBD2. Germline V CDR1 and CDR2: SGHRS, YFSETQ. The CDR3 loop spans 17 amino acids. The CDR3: CASSFGLVAGGPGEQFF. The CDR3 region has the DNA TGTGCCAGCAGCTTCGGGTTAGTAGCGGGAGGGCCTGGTGAGCAGTTCTTC. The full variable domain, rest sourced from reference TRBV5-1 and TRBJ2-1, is KAGVTQTPRYLIKTRGQQVTLSCSPISGHRSVSWYQQTPGQGLQFLFEYFSETQRNKGNFPGRFSGRQFSNSRSEMNVSTLELGDSALYLCASSFGLVAGGPGEQFFGPGTRLTVL.

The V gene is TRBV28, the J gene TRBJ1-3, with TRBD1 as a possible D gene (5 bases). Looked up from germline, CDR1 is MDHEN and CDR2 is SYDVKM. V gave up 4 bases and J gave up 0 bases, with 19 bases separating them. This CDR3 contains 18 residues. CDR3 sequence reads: CASSSAPTARYSGNTIYF. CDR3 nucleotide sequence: TGTGCCAGCAGTTCCGCCCCGACAGCCAGATACTCTGGAAACACCATATATTTT. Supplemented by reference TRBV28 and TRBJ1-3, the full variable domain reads DVKVTQSSRYLVKRTGEKVFLECVQDMDHENMFWYRQDPGLGLRLIYFSYDVKMKEKGDIPEGYSVSREKKERFSLILESASTNQTSMYLCASSSAPTARYSGNTIYFGEGSWLTVV.

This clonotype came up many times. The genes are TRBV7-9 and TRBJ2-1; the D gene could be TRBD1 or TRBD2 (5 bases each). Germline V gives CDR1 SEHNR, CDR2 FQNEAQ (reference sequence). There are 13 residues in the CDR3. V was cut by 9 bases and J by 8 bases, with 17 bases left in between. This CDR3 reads CASQGVFGYEQFF. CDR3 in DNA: TGTGCCAGTCAGGGAGTTTTCGGCTATGAGCAGTTCTTC.

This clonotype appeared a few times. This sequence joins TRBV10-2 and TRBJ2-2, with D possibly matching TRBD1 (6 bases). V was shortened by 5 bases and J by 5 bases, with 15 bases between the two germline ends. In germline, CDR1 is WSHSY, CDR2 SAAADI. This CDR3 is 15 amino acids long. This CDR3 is CASSLTGWGTGELFF. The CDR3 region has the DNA TGCGCCAGCAGTCTGACAGGCTGGGGTACCGGGGAGCTGTTTTTT.

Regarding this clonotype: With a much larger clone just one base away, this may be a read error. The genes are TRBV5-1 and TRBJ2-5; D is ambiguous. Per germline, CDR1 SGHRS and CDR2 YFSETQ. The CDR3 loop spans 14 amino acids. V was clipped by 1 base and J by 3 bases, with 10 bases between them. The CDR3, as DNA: TGCGCCAGCAGCTTGACCAACAGTGAAGAGACCCAGTACTTC. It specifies CASSLTNSEETQYF. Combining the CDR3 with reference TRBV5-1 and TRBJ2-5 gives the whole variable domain KAGVTQTPRYLIKTRGQQVTLSCSPISGHRSVSWYQQTPGQGLQFLFEYFSETQRNKGNFPGRFSGRQFSNSRSEMNVSTLELGDSALYLCASSLTNSEETQYFGPGTRLLVL.

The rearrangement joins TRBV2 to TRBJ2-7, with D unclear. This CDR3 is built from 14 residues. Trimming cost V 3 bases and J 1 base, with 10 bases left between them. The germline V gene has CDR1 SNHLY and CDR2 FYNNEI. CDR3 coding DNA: TGTGCCAGCAGTGATGGGATCGGGTCCTACGAGCAGTACTTC. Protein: CASSDGIGSYEQYF.

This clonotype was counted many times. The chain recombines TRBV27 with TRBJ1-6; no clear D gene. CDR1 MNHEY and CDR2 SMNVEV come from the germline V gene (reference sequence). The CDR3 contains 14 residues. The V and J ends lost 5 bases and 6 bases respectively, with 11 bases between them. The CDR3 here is CASSPQEVNSPLHF. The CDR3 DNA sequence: TGTGCCAGCAGTCCCCAAGAGGTTAATTCACCCCTCCACTTT.

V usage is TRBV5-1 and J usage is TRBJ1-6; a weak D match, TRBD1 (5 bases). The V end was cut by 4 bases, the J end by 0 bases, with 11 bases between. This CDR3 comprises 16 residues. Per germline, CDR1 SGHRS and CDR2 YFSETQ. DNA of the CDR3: TGCGCCAGCAGCGGGACTTCAAGCTCCTATAATTCACCCCTCCACTTT. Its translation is CASSGTSSSYNSPLHF.

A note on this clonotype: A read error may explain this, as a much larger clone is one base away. CDR3 protein: CASSYGFEGDATDEQLF. The CDR3 DNA sequence: TGTGCCAGCAGTTACGGATTTGAGGGGGATGCTACGGATGAGCAGCTCTTC. The rearrangement links TRBV6-9 to TRBJ2-1; TRBD1 might be the D (6 bases). Germline CDR1 MNHGY, CDR2 SVAAGI. The CDR3 has 17 residues.

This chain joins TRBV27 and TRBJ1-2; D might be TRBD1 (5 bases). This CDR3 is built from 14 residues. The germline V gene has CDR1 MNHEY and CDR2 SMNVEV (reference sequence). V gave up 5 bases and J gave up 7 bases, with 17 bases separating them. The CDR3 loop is CASSPRQGPFGYTF. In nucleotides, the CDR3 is TGTGCCAGCAGTCCCCGGCAGGGCCCTTTTGGCTACACCTTC.

The CDR3 reads CASSLGPGMSPSYEQYF. Written as DNA, the CDR3 is TGTGCCAGCAGTTTAGGTCCGGGGATGTCTCCCTCCTACGAGCAGTACTTC. The chain combines TRBV12-3 or TRBV12-4 with TRBJ2-7, with D possibly being TRBD2 (5 bases). The CDR3 spans 17 residues. The V and J ends lost 1 base and 0 bases respectively, with 16 bases between them.

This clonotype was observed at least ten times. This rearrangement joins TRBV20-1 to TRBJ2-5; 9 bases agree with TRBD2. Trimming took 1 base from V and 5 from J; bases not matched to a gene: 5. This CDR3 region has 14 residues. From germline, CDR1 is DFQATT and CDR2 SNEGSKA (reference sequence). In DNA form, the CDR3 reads TGCAGTGCTAGAGTAAGCGGGGGGATGGAGACCCAGTACTTC. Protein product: CSARVSGGMETQYF.

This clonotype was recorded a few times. In nucleotides, the CDR3 is TGCAGTGCTAGGGAACTAGCGGGGGGGAACACCGGGGAGCTGTTTTTT. Protein product: CSARELAGGNTGELFF. The rearrangement links TRBV20-1 to TRBJ2-2; 12 bases match TRBD2. CDR3 length: 16 amino acids. J lost 1 base, V lost 3 bases, and 3 bases had no gene match. CDR1 is DFQATT and CDR2 is SNEGSKA in the germline V gene (reference sequence).

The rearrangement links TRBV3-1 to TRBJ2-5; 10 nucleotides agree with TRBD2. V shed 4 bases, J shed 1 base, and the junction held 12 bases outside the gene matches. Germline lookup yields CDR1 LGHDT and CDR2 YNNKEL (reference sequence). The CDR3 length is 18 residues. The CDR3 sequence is CASSRGLASGRAQETQYF. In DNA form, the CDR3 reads TGTGCCAGCAGCCGAGGGTTGGCTAGCGGGAGAGCCCAAGAGACCCAGTACTTC.

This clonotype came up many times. CDR3 sequence: CASGETGLYGYTF. DNA for the CDR3: TGTGCCAGCGGAGAGACAGGGCTATATGGCTACACCTTC. The chain recombines TRBV7-8 with TRBJ1-2, with 7 bases fitting TRBD1. CDR1 and CDR2 from the germline V gene are SGHVS and FQNEAQ. This CDR3 is 13 amino acids long. V lost 8 bases to trimming and J lost 5 bases; unmatched junction nucleotides: 8.

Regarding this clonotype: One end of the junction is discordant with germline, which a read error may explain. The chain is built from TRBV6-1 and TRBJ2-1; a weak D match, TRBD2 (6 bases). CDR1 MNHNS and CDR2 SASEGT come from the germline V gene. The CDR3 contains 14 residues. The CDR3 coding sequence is TGTGCCAGCGGTGACGACACCGGGGGAAATGAGCAGTTCTTC. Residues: CASGDDTGGNEQFF.

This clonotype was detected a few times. DNA of the CDR3: TGTGCCAGCAGCGGCGGGCCAGGGGTTTGGTATGGCTACACCTTC. Its protein is CASSGGPGVWYGYTF. The V call is TRBV9, the J call TRBJ1-2, with a possible D match to TRBD1 (6 bases). There are 15 residues in the CDR3. Per the germline V gene, CDR1 is SGDLS and CDR2 is YYNGEE. Trimming took off 3 bases at V and 5 bases at J, with 17 bases between the two ends. The full variable domain, its missing parts supplied by reference TRBV9 and TRBJ1-2, is DSGVTQTPKHLITATGQRVTLRCSPRSGDLSVYWYQQSLDQGLQFLIQYYNGEERAKGNILERFSAQQFPDLHSELNLSSLELGDSALYFCASSGGPGVWYGYTFGSGTRLTVV.

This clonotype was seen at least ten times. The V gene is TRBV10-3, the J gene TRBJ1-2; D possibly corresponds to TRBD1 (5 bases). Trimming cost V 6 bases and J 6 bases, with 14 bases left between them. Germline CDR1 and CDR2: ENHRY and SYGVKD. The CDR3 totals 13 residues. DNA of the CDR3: TGTGCCATCAGAGATGACAGCGCTGATGGCTACACCTTC. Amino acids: CAIRDDSADGYTF.

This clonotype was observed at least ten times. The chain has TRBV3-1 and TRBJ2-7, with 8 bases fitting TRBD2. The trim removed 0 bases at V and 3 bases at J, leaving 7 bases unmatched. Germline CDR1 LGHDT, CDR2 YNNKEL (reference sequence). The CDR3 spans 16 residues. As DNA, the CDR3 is TGTGCCAGCAGCCAAGATCCGGCTAGCGGGTTCTACGAGCAGTACTTC. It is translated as CASSQDPASGFYEQYF.

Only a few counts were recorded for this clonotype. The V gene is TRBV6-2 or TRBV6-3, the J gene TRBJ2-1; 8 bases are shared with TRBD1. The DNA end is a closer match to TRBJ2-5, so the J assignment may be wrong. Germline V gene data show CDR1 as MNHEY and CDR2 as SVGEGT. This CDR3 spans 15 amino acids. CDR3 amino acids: CASSDRDRGQETQYF. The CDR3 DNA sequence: TGTGCCAGCAGTGACCGCGACAGGGGACAAGAGACCCAGTACTTC.

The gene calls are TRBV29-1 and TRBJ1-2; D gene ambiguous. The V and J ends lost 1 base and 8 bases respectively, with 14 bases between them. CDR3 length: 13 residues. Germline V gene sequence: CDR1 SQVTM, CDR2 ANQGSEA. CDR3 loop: CSVEGQRTLGYTF. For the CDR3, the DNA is TGCAGCGTTGAAGGGCAGAGGACGCTCGGCTACACCTTC.

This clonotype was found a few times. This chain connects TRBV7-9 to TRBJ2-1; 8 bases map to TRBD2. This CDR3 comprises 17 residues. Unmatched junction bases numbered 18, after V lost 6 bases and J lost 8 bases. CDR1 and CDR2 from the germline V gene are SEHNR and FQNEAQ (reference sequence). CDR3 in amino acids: CASRGPSKGLGLDEQFF. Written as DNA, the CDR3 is TGTGCCAGCAGAGGGCCTTCGAAGGGACTAGGGTTGGATGAGCAGTTCTTC.

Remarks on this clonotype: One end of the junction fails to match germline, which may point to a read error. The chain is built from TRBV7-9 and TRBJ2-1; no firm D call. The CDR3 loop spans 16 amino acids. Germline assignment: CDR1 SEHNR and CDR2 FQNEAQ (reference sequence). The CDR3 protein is CTSSPTVAKHYNEQFF. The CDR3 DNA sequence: TGTACCAGCAGCCCCACCGTGGCCAAACACTACAATGAGCAGTTCTTC.

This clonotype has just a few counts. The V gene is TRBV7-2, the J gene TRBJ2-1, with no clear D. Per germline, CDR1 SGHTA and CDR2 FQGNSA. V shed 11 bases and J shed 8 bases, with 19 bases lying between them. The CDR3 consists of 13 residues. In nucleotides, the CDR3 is TGTGCCGGAGTCGGGCGGCTACACGATGAGCAGTTCTTC. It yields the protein CAGVGRLHDEQFF. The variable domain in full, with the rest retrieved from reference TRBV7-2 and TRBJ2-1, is GAGVSQSPSNKVTEKGKDVELRCDPISGHTALYWYRQSLGQGLEFLIYFQGNSAPDKSGLPSDRFSAERTGGSVSTLTIQRTQQEDSAVYLCAGVGRLHDEQFFGPGTRLTVL.

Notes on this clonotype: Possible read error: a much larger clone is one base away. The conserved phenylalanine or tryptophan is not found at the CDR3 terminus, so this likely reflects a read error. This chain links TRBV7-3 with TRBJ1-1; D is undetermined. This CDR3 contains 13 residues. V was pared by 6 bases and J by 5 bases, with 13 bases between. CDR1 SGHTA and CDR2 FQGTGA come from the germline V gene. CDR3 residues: CASSFTGETEAFS. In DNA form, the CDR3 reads TGTGCCAGCAGTTTTACCGGGGAGACTGAAGCTTTCTCT.

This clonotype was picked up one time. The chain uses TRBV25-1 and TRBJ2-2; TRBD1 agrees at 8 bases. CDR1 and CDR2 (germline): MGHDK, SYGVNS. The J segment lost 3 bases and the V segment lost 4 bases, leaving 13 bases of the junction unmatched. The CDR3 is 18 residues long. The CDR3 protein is CASSARTGIFRDTGELFF. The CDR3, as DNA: TGTGCCAGCAGTGCCCGGACAGGGATATTTCGAGACACCGGGGAGCTGTTTTTT.

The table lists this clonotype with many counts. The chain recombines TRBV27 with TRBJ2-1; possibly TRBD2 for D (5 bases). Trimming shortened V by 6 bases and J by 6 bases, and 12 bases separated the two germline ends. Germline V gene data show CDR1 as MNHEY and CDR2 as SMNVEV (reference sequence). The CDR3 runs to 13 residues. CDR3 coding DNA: TGTGCCAGCAGACCGGGGATTAGCAATGAGCAGTTCTTC. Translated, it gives CASRPGISNEQFF.

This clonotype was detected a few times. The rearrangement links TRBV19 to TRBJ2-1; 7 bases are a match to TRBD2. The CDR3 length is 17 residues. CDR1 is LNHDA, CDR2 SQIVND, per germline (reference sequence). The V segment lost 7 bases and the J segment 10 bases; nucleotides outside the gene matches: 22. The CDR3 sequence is CASIASGPNFQLGEQFF. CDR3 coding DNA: TGTGCCAGTATAGCTAGCGGACCCAATTTCCAGCTTGGGGAGCAGTTCTTC.

DNA of the CDR3: TGTGCCAGCAGCGTAGCGGCTGGTAGCGGGAGTCCCAATGAGCAGTTCTTC. Its protein product is CASSVAAGSGSPNEQFF. The genes are TRBV9 and TRBJ2-1; 9 bases line up with TRBD2. V shed 0 bases, J shed 6 bases, and the junction held 10 bases outside the gene matches. The CDR3 is 17 amino acids. Germline CDR1 SGDLS, CDR2 YYNGEE.